This TCR beta chain stems from a study of neoadjuvant anti-PD-1 for oral cavity cancer. After removal of 4 bases from V and 8 bases from J, the junction contained 7 bases not matched to a gene. The germline V gene has CDR1 SGHRS and CDR2 YFSETQ. The CDR3 is 14 amino acids. The repertoire was sequenced with immunoSEQ multiplex PCR; TCRdb's copy has only in-frame clones and lacks some. The sample yields more than 50,000 clones, around four fifths seen once. Sequencing was performed on PBMCs, taken before nivolumab (anti-PD-1) treatment. This TCR was sampled from a person between 40 and 79 years old with oral cavity squamous cell carcinoma. The rearrangement links TRBV5-1 to TRBJ2-1, with 9 positions matching TRBD2. This chain's CDR3 is CASSLAGGTYEQFF. The CDR3 DNA follows: TGCGCCAGCAGCCTTGCGGGGGGGACCTATGAGCAGTTCTTC.